Detailed here is one T cell receptor (beta chain). Its antigen is still unknown. This entry is derived from a study of T cell repertoires in aging, cancer and after chemotherapy. TRB rearrangements spanning V, D and J were amplified using mixed TRB-A/B primers. In TCRdb, the multiplex PCR reads were re-called with MiXCR into one record per CDR3 protein. The data hold more than 9,000 distinct CDR3 sequences, with approximately 30% observed a single time. Study-wide findings and caveats: In cancer patients, declining TCR diversity with age involved lost richness and lost evenness.

Amplification of TCR beta used genomic DNA extracted from peripheral blood. This clonotype was sampled from a human donor in good health. Sequenced sample: blood.

The CDR3 loop is CASSLRKGETQYF. The CDR3 coding sequence is TGTGCCAGCAGCCTACGGAAGGGGGAGACCCAGTACTTC. The rearrangement links TRBV13 to TRBJ2-5, with D possibly matching TRBD1 (5 bases). V lost 5 bases and J 5 bases, leaving 12 bases between the germline ends. This CDR3 is built from 13 residues. Germline V gene data show CDR1 as PRHDT and CDR2 as FYEKMQ (reference sequence).